The present T cell receptor (beta chain) was sequenced within a study of shared clonotypes between healthy human individuals. For sorted subsets, about 0.2 ug DNA per replicate equaled about 30,000 T cell genomes. Produced via immunoSEQ multiplex PCR; TCRdb's table is partial and in-frame only. The sample records fewer than 2.5 million clones, 93% being singletons. About this clone itself: Its specificity is unknown.

The study, taken as a whole, reports: Donor scarcity curtailed the genetic and exposure-history diversity represented herein. Larger richness was generally estimated for naive than memory subsets.

There were no recent acute infections or vaccinations among the donors, who were healthy HIV-negative adults. The source material was naive CD4+ T cells from PBMCs. Subset here: CD45RA+ positively selected. The receptor's source is a man aged 18 to 35 in good health. Some clones in this sample may be carry-over from other donors' samples.

CDR3: CASTPTGYTGELFF. The CDR3 DNA follows: TGTGCCAGTACTCCCACAGGGTACACCGGGGAGCTGTTTTTT. The rearrangement joins TRBV19 to TRBJ2-2; a weak D match, TRBD1 (6 bases). The germline V gene encodes CDR1 LNHDA and CDR2 SQIVND (reference sequence). V gave up 7 bases and J gave up 3 bases, with 12 bases separating them. The length of the CDR3 is 14 residues.